One and the same sample provided the 8 T cell receptor beta chains below, sequenced in a study of T cell repertoires in cytomegalovirus infection. Their cognate antigens are unknown. TCRdb re-derived calls from the reads in MiXCR, one entry per CDR3 protein. Here the sample spans approximately 990,000 distinct CDR3 sequences, roughly 31% being singletons. The starting material was cultured CD8+ T cells from PBMCs, obtained from culture after CMV antigen stimulation. The receptors originated from a human donor in good health (CMV status not recorded). Some clones in this sample may be carry-over from other donors' samples.

This chain uses TRBV2 with TRBJ2-2, with D uncertain. This CDR3 has 14 amino acids. Trimming took off 3 bases at V and 0 bases at J, with 5 bases between the two ends. The germline gives CDR1 SNHLY, CDR2 FYNNEI. The DNA of the CDR3 is TGTGCCAGCAGTGATAAACCGAACACCGGGGAGCTGTTTTTT. Its protein product is CASSDKPNTGELFF.

This clonotype was found a few times. The chain is built from TRBV20-1 and TRBJ2-7, with 10 nucleotides matching TRBD2. V gave up 6 bases and J gave up 7 bases; unmatched junction bases: 12. This CDR3 spans 14 amino acids. CDR1 DFQATT and CDR2 SNEGSKA come from the germline V gene (reference sequence). The CDR3 bases are TGCAGTGCCTTTGGGACTAGCGTTCTGGGGGAGCAGTACTTC. Its protein product is CSAFGTSVLGEQYF.

The V gene is TRBV5-5, the J gene TRBJ1-1; TRBD1 agrees at 7 bases. From germline, CDR1 is SGHKS and CDR2 YYEKEE (reference sequence). The CDR3 runs 17 residues. V was pared by 2 bases and J by 4 bases, with 14 bases of the junction left unmatched. Here the CDR3 reads CASSFRRIGAGGTEAFF. The CDR3 DNA reads TGTGCCAGCAGCTTTCGTCGCATTGGGGCAGGGGGCACTGAAGCTTTCTTT.

In this sample, this clonotype turned up a few times. The chain has TRBV6-6 and TRBJ2-2; 7 bases line up with TRBD1. This CDR3 is 12 amino acids long. V lost 11 bases to trimming and J lost 6 bases; unmatched junction nucleotides: 6. The V gene's germline CDR1 is MNHNY and CDR2 SVGAGI (reference sequence). In DNA, the CDR3 is TGTGCCTCTGAACAGGGGCCCGGGGAGCTGTTTTTT. Translating gives CASEQGPGELFF.

The chain carries TRBV28 and TRBJ2-3, with TRBD2 identical over 12 bases. Per the germline V gene, CDR1 is MDHEN and CDR2 is SYDVKM. V lost 5 bases, J lost 6 bases, and 12 bases stayed unmatched. The CDR3 is 17 residues long. The CDR3 region is CASSPQGLAGGADTQYF. CDR3 nucleotides: TGTGCCAGCAGTCCCCAGGGGCTAGCGGGGGGGGCGGATACGCAGTATTTT. The full variable domain, with the rest looked up from reference TRBV28 and TRBJ2-3, is DVKVTQSSRYLVKRTGEKVFLECVQDMDHENMFWYRQDPGLGLRLIYFSYDVKMKEKGDIPEGYSVSREKKERFSLILESASTNQTSMYLCASSPQGLAGGADTQYFGPGTRLTVL.

V is TRBV20-1 and J is TRBJ2-1; a possible D gene is TRBD2 (6 bases). V gave up 1 base and J gave up 8 bases, with 15 bases separating them. This CDR3 contains 14 residues. CDR1 and CDR2 (germline): DFQATT, SNEGSKA (reference sequence). Here the CDR3 DNA reads TGCAGTGCTAGAGTTGCAAGTAGCGGCCATGAGCAGTTCTTC. This gives the protein CSARVASSGHEQFF.

This rearrangement joins TRBV5-6 to TRBJ1-2, with a tentative D call TRBD1 (6 bases). The CDR3 runs to 13 residues. V dropped 3 bases and J dropped 7 bases, with 13 bases sitting between them. Germline CDR1 is SGHDT and CDR2 is YYEEEE. The CDR3 sequence: CASSSYREVGYTF. In DNA form, the CDR3 reads TGTGCCAGCAGCTCCTACAGGGAGGTTGGCTACACCTTC. Variable domain in full (rest from reference TRBV5-6 and TRBJ1-2): DAGVTQSPTHLIKTRGQQVTLRCSPKSGHDTVSWYQQALGQGPQFIFQYYEEEERQRGNFPDRFSGHQFPNYSSELNVNALLLGDSALYLCASSSYREVGYTFGSGTRLTVV.

Note on this clonotype: A read error may explain this, as a much larger clone is one base away. The J gene is TRBJ2-7, the V gene TRBV7-2; TRBD2 is a possible D gene (6 bases). CDR1 is SGHTA and CDR2 is FQGNSA in the germline V gene. This CDR3 spans 14 amino acids. CDR3 DNA: TGTGCCAGCAGCTTAGGGGGACTTGGGTACGGGCAGTACTTC. It is translated as CASSLGGLGYGQYF.